Below, 6 T cell receptor beta chains from the same sample are listed, as sequenced in a study of OX40 agonist ivuxolimab in advanced cancers. Profiled with immunoSEQ multiplex PCR; TCRdb holds only in-frame clones, not every one. The table records some 70,000 clones, roughly nine tenths of them present only once. The specimen comprised CD4+ or CD8+ T cells sorted from blood, sampled in a trial of the OX40 agonist ivuxolimab. All receptors derive from an adult with an advanced solid tumor such as melanoma, head and neck, liver or kidney cancer.

V is TRBV18 and J is TRBJ2-1; unclear D gene. Germline values: CDR1 KGHSH, CDR2 LQKENI. The CDR3 is 15 residues long. The V gene lost 3 bases and the J gene lost 8 bases, with 17 bases spanning the gap. The CDR3 DNA is TGTGCCAGCTCACCGAATCGTGGCGTTATCGATGAGCAGTTCTTC. Translation: CASSPNRGVIDEQFF.

The chain recombines TRBV5-1 with TRBJ2-5; D may match TRBD1 or TRBD2 (6 bases each). CDR1 and CDR2 (germline): SGHRS, YFSETQ. V gave up 4 bases and J gave up 5 bases, with 15 bases separating them. The CDR3 spans 14 residues. The CDR3, as DNA: TGCGCCAGCAGCCCGGACCAAGGGGGGGAGACCCAGTACTTC. Protein product: CASSPDQGGETQYF.

The count of this clone is one. The gene calls are TRBV19 and TRBJ1-1; TRBD1 might be the D (6 bases). The CDR3 totals 17 residues. Germline CDR1 is LNHDA and CDR2 is SQIVND (reference sequence). Trimming shortened V by 3 bases and J by 1 base, and 18 bases separated the two germline ends. The DNA for the CDR3 is TGTGCCAGTAGTATTTGGACAGTCGGGGTGAGGAACACTGAAGCTTTCTTT. Translation: CASSIWTVGVRNTEAFF.

This clone was detected only once. The genes are TRBV6-6 and TRBJ1-3; 7 nucleotides match TRBD1. Germline V gene lookup returns CDR1 MNHNY and CDR2 SVGAGI (reference sequence). Germline trimming cut 4 bases from V and 4 bases from J; bases unmatched to any gene: 4. The CDR3 has 14 residues. CDR3 amino acids: CASSWVQGGNTIYF. The CDR3 DNA is TGTGCCAGCAGTTGGGTACAGGGGGGAAACACCATATATTTT.

Only a few counts were recorded for this clone. The gene calls are TRBV19 and TRBJ1-6, with D unresolved. The CDR3 is 15 amino acids. The V gene's germline CDR1 is LNHDA and CDR2 SQIVND (reference sequence). V was shortened by 5 bases and J by 0 bases, with 8 bases between the two germline ends. The CDR3 sequence: CASSQDISYNSPLHF. The CDR3 DNA is TGTGCCAGTAGTCAAGACATCTCCTATAATTCACCCCTCCACTTT.

The chain carries TRBV27 and TRBJ2-1; 9 nucleotides match TRBD2. V trimming: 9 bases; J trimming: 5 bases; junction bases outside the gene matches: 8. The CDR3 is made up of 14 amino acids. Germline V gene sequence: CDR1 MNHEY, CDR2 SMNVEV (reference sequence). The CDR3 region has the DNA TGTGCCAGAGTGGAAGCGGGGGGAGACAATGAGCAGTTCTTC. Protein sequence: CARVEAGGDNEQFF.